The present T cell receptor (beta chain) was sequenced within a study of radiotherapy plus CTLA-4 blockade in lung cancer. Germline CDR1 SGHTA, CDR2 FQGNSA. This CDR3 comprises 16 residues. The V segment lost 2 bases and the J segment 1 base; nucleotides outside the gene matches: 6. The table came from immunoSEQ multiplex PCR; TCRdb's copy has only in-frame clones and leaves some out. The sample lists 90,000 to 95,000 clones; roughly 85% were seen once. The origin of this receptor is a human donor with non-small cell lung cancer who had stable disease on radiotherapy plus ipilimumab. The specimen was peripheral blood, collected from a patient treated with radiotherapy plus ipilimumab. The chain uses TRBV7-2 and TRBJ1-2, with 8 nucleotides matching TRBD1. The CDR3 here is CASSLKGTGFNYGYTF. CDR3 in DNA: TGTGCCAGCAGCTTAAAGGGGACAGGATTTAACTATGGCTACACCTTC.